The T cell receptor beta chain described here comes from a study of neurological immune-mediated disorders. The CDR3 loop spans 13 amino acids. CDR1 is MNHEY, CDR2 SVGAGI, per germline. Trimming removed 2 bases at V and 5 bases at J, with 7 bases between. TCRdb called the 5' RACE reads again in MiXCR, with one record for every CDR3 protein. Of around 60,000 distinct CDR3 sequences detected, roughly 3.5% appear once; the ten largest clones hold 6% to 8.5%. The sample holds many counts of this clonotype. The chain links TRBV6-5 to TRBJ1-5; TRBD1 is a possible D gene (6 bases). This TCR was recovered from a woman aged 55-70 years with multiple sclerosis. The specimen was PBMCs. This chain's CDR3 is CASSYGTYQPQHF. The CDR3 DNA is TGTGCCAGCAGTTACGGGACATATCAGCCCCAGCATTTT.